This T cell receptor beta chain was sequenced for a study of blood T cell repertoires in COVID-19. At the level of the study: Some COVID-19 samples were acute and others convalescent; all came from the United States, Italy and Spain.

This clone was counted once. Enrolled through a virtual design, the participants were between roughly 18 and 90 years of age and came from about two dozen US areas. Cohort assignment relied on participant-reported clinical history. Clones were sequenced by immunoSEQ multiplex PCR, and TCRdb holds only the in-frame ones, with some missing. The sample shows approximately 310,000 clones, approximately 91% of them seen only once. Germline CDR1 and CDR2: MDHEN and SYDVKM. There are 14 residues in the CDR3. This chain uses TRBV28 with TRBJ2-2, with 7 bases aligning to TRBD1. This TCR came from a man between 60 and 75 years old who had recovered from COVID-19. The source material was PBMCs or T cells enriched from blood (not recorded which). CDR3 sequence: CASYGTVNTGELFF. The CDR3 nucleotides read TGTGCATCCTACGGGACAGTGAACACCGGGGAGCTGTTTTTT.